This TCR beta chain was retrieved from a study of T cell clonotyping in hematopoietic cell transplantation. General study results and limits: Broader posttransplant TCR repertoire diversity was predicted by graft donor and pretransplant recipient Inverse Simpson Index values.

This clone was seen only a few times. Its antigen is unidentified. Clones were sequenced by immunoSEQ multiplex PCR, and TCRdb holds only the in-frame ones, with some missing. The sample has under 30,000 clones, 70% to 80% seen once. Time point here: recipient sample about 28 days before transplant, after cytoreduction. The sample here was peripheral blood mononuclear cells, taken before stem cell transplant. The sequence was obtained from a woman younger than 45 with chronic myeloid leukemia. Some clones in this sample may be carry-over from other donors' samples.

CDR3 residues: CASSWGQGGYEQYF. CDR3 in DNA: TGTGCCAGCAGCTGGGGACAGGGAGGCTACGAGCAGTACTTC. The chain combines TRBV7-6 with TRBJ2-7, with TRBD1 identical over 9 bases. The CDR3 runs 14 residues. CDR1 SGHVS and CDR2 FNYEAQ come from the germline V gene. V lost 4 bases and J lost 3; bases outside the gene matches: 4. Looking up the rest from reference TRBV7-6 and TRBJ2-7 gives the full variable domain: GAGVSQSPRYKVTKRGQDVALRCDPISGHVSLYWYRQALGQGPEFLTYFNYEAQQDKSGLPNDRFSAERPEGSISTLTIQRTEQRDSAMYRCASSWGQGGYEQYFGPGTRLTVT.